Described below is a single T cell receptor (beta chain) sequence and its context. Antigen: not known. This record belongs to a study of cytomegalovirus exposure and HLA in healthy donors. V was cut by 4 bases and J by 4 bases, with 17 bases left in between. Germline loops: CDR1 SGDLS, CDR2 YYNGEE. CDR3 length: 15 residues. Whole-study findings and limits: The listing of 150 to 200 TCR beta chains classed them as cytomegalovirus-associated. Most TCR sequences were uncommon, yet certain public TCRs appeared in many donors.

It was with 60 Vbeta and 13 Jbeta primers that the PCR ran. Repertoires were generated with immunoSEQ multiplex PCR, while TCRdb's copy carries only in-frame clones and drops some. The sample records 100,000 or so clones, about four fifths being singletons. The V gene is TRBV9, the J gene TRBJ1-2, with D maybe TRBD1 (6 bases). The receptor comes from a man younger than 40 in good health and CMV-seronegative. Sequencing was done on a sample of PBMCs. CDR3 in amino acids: CASSPRGGPSYGYTF. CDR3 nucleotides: TGTGCCAGCAGCCCCCGGGGGGGGCCCTCCTATGGCTACACCTTC.